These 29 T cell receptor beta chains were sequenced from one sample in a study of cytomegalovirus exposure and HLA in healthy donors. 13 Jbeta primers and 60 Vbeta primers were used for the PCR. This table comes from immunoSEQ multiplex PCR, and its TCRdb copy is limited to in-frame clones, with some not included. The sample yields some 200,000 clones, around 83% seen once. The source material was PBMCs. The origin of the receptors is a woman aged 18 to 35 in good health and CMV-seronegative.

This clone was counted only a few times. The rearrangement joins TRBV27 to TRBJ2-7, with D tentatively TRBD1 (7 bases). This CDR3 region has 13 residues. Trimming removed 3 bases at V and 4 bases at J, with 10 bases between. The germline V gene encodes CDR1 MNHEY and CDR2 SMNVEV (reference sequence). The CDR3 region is CASSLAGGYEQYF. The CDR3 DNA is TGTGCCAGCAGTTTGGCAGGGGGGTACGAGCAGTACTTC.

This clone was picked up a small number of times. The CDR3 nucleotides read TGTGCCAGCAGCTTAGATGCAGGGTTGGTCACTGAAGCTTTCTTT. Translated: CASSLDAGLVTEAFF. This chain joins TRBV11-2 and TRBJ1-1; tentative D call: TRBD1 (5 bases). The germline CDR1 and CDR2 sequences are SGHAT and FQNNGV. The CDR3 consists of 15 residues. Trimming took 0 bases from V and 4 from J, leaving 12 bases between them.

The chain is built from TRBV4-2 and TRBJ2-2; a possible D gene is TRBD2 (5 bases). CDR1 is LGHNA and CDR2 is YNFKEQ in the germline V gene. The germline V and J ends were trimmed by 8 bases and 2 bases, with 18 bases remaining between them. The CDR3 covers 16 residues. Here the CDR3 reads CASGSSGFLNTGELFF. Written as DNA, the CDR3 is TGTGCCAGCGGCTCGTCGGGGTTCCTTAACACCGGGGAGCTGTTTTTT.

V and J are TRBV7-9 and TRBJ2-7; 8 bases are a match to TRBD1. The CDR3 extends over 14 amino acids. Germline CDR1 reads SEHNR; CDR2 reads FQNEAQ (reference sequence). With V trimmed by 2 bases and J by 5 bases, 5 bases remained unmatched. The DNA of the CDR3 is TGTGCCAGCAGCTTAAGCGACAGGGGCCACGAGCAGTACTTC. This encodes CASSLSDRGHEQYF.

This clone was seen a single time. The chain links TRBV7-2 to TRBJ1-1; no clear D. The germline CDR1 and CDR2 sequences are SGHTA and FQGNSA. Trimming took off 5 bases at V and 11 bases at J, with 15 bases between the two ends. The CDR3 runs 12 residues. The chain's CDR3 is CASSDEPSRAFF. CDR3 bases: TGTGCCAGCAGCGACGAACCTAGTCGGGCTTTCTTT.

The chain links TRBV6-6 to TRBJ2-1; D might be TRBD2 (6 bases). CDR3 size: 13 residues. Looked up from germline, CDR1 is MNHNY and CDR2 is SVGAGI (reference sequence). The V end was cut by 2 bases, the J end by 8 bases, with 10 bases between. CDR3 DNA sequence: TGTGCCAGCAGTTACCGGGGGAATCATGAGCAGTTCTTC. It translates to CASSYRGNHEQFF.

The CDR3 sequence: CASSPVGGSYTEAFF. The CDR3 bases are TGTGCCAGCTCACCGGTGGGGGGTTCTTACACTGAAGCTTTCTTT. The chain recombines TRBV18 with TRBJ1-1; a weak D match, TRBD1 (5 bases). Trimming shortened V by 3 bases and J by 3 bases, and 14 bases separated the two germline ends. Germline CDR1 KGHSH, CDR2 LQKENI. There are 15 residues in the CDR3.

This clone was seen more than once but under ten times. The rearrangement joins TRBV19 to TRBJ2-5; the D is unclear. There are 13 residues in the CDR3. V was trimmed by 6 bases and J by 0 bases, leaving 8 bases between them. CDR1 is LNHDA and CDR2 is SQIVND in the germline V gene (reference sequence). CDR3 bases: TGTGCCAGTAGCCGACACAACCAAGAGACCCAGTACTTC. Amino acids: CASSRHNQETQYF.

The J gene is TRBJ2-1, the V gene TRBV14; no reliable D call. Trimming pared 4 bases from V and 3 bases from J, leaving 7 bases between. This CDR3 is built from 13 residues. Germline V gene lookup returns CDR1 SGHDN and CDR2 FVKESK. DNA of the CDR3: TGTGCCAGCAGCCCAAGCATCTACAATGAGCAGTTCTTC. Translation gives CASSPSIYNEQFF.

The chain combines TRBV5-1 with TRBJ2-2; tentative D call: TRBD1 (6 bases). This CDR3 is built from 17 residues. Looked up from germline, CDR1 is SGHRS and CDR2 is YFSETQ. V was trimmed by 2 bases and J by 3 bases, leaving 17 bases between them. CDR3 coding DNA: TGCGCCAGCAGCTTTTCCCCACAGGGATTCGACACCGGGGAGCTGTTTTTT. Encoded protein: CASSFSPQGFDTGELFF.

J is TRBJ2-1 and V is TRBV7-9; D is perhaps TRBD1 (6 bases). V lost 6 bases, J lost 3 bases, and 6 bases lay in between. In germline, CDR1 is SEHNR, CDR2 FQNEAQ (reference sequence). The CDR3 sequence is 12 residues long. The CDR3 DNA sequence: TGTGCCAGCAGGGACAGCTACAATGAGCAGTTCTTC. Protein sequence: CASRDSYNEQFF.

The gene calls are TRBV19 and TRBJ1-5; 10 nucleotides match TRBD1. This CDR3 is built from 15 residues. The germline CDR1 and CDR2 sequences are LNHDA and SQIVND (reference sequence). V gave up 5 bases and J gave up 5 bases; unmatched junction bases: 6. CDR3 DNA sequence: TGTGCCAGTAGTGGAACCGGGACAGGGGATCAGCCCCAGCATTTT. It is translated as CASSGTGTGDQPQHF.

The CDR3 DNA is TGCGCCAGCAGCTTGGGCGGACTAGCGGGATCCGGGGAGCTGTTTTTT. This sequence encodes CASSLGGLAGSGELFF. The V gene is TRBV5-1, the J gene TRBJ2-2; 12 nucleotides align to TRBD2. V shed 0 bases and J 6 bases; nucleotides not matched to a gene: 3. Germline V gene data show CDR1 as SGHRS and CDR2 as YFSETQ. The CDR3 consists of 16 residues.

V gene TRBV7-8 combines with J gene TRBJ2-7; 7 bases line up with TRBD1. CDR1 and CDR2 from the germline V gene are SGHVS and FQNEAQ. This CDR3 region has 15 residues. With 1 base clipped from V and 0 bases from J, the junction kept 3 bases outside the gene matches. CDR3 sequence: CASSLGTGPSYEQYF. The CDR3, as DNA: TGTGCCAGCAGCTTAGGGACAGGCCCCTCCTACGAGCAGTACTTC.

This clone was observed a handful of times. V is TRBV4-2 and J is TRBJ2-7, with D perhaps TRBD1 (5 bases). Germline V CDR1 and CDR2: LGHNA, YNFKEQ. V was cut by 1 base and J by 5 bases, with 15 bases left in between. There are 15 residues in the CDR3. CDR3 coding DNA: TGTGCCAGCAGCCAAGGGAAGAGTGGGGCTAACGAGCAGTACTTC. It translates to CASSQGKSGANEQYF.

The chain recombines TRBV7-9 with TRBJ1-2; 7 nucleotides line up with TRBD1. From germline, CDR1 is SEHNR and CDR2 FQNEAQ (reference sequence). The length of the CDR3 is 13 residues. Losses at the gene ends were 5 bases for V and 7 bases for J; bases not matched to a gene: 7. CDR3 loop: CASSADRKLGYTF. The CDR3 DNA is TGTGCCAGCAGCGCGGACAGGAAGCTTGGCTACACCTTC.

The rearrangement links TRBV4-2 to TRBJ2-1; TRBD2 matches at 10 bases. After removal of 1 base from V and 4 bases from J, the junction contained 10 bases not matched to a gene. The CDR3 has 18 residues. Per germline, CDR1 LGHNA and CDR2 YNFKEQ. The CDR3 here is CASSQGEASGRVYNEQFF. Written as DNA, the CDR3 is TGTGCCAGCAGCCAAGGGGAGGCTAGCGGGAGAGTTTACAATGAGCAGTTCTTC.

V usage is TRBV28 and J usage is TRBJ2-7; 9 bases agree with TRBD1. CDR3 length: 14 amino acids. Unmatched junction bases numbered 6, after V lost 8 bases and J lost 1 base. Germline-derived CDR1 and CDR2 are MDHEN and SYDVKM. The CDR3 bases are TGTGCCAGCCAGTGGGACAGGGAATCCTACGAGCAGTACTTC. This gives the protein CASQWDRESYEQYF.

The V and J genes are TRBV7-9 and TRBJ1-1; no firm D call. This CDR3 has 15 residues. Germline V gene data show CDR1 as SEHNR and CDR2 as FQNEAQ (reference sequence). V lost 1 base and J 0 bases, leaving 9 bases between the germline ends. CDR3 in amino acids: CASSLVAGMNTEAFF. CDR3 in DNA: TGTGCCAGCAGCTTAGTTGCAGGCATGAACACTGAAGCTTTCTTT.

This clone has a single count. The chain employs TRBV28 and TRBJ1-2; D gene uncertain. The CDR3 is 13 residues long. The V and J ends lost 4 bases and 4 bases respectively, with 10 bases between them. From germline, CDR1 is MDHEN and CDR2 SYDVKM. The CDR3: CASSYRVFYGYTF. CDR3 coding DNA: TGTGCCAGCAGTTACCGGGTCTTCTATGGCTACACCTTC.

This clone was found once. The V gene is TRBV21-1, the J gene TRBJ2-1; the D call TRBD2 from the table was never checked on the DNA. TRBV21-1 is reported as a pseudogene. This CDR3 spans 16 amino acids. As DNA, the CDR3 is TGTGCCAGCAGCGCCCCCGCTAGCGGGGCCTACAATGAGCAGTTCTTC. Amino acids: CASSAPASGAYNEQFF.

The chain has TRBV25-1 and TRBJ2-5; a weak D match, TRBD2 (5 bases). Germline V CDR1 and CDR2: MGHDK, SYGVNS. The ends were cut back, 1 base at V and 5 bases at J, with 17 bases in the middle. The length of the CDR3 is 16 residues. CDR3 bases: TGTGCCAGCAGTGAATCTTTAGGGCGGGTGGGGGAGACCCAGTACTTC. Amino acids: CASSESLGRVGETQYF.

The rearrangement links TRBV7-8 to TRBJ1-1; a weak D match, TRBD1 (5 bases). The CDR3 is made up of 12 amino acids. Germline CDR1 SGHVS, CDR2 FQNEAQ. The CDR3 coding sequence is TGTGCATCCAGCGGGGGGTCTAGTATGGCTTTCTTT. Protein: CASSGGSSMAFF.

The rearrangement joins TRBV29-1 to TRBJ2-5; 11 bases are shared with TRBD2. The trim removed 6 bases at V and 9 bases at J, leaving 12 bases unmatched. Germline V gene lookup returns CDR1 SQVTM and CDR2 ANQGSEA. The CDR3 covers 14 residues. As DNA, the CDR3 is TGCAGCGTCCTCTCGGGACTAGCGGTTGGTGCCCAGTACTTC. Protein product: CSVLSGLAVGAQYF.

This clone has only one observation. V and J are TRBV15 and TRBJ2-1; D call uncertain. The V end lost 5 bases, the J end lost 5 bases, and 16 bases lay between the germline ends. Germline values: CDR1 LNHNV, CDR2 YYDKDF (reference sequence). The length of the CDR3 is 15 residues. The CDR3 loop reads CATSFSFRRDNEQFF. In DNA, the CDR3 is TGTGCCACCAGCTTTTCGTTTCGAAGAGACAATGAGCAGTTCTTC.

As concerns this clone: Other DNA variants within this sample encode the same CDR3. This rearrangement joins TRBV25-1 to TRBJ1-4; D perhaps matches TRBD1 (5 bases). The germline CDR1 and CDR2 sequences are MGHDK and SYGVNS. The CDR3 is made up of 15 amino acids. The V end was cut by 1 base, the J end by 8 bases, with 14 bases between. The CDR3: CASSESREGSEKLFF. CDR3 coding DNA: TGTGCCAGCAGTGAATCTCGGGAGGGGAGCGAAAAACTGTTTTTT.

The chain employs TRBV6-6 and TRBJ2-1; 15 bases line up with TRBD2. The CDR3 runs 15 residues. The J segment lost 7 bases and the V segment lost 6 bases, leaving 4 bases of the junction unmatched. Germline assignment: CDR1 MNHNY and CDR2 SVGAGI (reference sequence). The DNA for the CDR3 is TGTGCCAGCAGCCCAGGGACTAGCGGGGGGAATGAGCAGTTCTTC. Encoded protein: CASSPGTSGGNEQFF.

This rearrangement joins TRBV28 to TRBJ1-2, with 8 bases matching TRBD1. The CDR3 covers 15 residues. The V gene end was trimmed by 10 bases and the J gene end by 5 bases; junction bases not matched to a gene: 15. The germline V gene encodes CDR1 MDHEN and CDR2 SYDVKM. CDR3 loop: CAISSPGGAEYGYTF. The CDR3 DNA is TGTGCCATCTCTTCCCCAGGGGGCGCCGAATATGGCTACACCTTC.

The CDR3 nucleotides read TGTGCCAGCAGAGGAGGGGTGGGGGGGGCCTACGAGCAGTACTTC. This codes for CASRGGVGGAYEQYF. V is TRBV6-1 and J is TRBJ2-7; 7 bases align to TRBD2. Looked up from germline, CDR1 is MNHNS and CDR2 is SASEGT. Unmatched junction bases numbered 10, after V lost 6 bases and J lost 2 bases. The CDR3 consists of 15 residues.